The 14 T cell receptor beta chains presented below share a single source sample, sequenced in a study of identifying expanded T cells in peripheral blood. Sequencing used immunoSEQ multiplex PCR; TCRdb keeps in-frame clones, though not all of them. The table has approximately 130,000 clones, about 80% seen once; the top ten hold approximately 3%. The sample comprised blood. Receptors originate from a person aged 18-70 years in good health.

The table lists this clone with a few counts. The chain employs TRBV14 and TRBJ2-7; the match to TRBD2 covers 9 bases. CDR1 is SGHDN, CDR2 FVKESK, per germline. The length of the CDR3 is 13 residues. V lost 4 bases to trimming and J lost 4 bases; unmatched junction nucleotides: 2. CDR3 sequence reads: CASSLAGAYEQYF. CDR3 nucleotide sequence: TGTGCCAGCAGCCTAGCGGGGGCGTACGAGCAGTACTTC.

The chain carries TRBV15 and TRBJ2-7; perhaps TRBD1 as D (5 bases). CDR1 is LNHNV, CDR2 YYDKDF, per germline (reference sequence). V was trimmed by 3 bases and J by 4 bases, leaving 13 bases between them. The CDR3 is made up of 14 amino acids. The CDR3 sequence: CATSRGSDRYEQYF. In DNA form, the CDR3 reads TGTGCCACCAGCAGGGGTTCCGACAGATACGAGCAGTACTTC.

The chain recombines TRBV18 with TRBJ1-3, with TRBD1 as a possible D gene (5 bases). V was clipped by 0 bases and J by 5 bases, with 5 bases between them. This CDR3 is built from 13 residues. Per germline, CDR1 KGHSH and CDR2 LQKENI. CDR3 residues: CASSPPGRNTIYF. The CDR3, as DNA: TGTGCCAGCTCACCACCGGGACGAAACACCATATATTTT.

The chain is built from TRBV7-2 and TRBJ2-3; TRBD2 matches 7 bases. CDR1 and CDR2 (germline): SGHTA, FQGNSA. V lost 1 base, J lost 0 bases, and 7 bases stayed unmatched. The CDR3 is 17 amino acids. CDR3 loop: CASSLGGGPSSTDTQYF. The CDR3 bases are TGTGCCAGCAGCTTAGGGGGGGGACCCTCTAGCACAGATACGCAGTATTTT. The full variable domain, completed using reference TRBV7-2 and TRBJ2-3, is GAGVSQSPSNKVTEKGKDVELRCDPISGHTALYWYRQSLGQGLEFLIYFQGNSAPDKSGLPSDRFSAERTGGSVSTLTIQRTQQEDSAVYLCASSLGGGPSSTDTQYFGPGTRLTVL.

V is TRBV5-6 and J is TRBJ2-1, with D perhaps matching TRBD2 (5 bases). The CDR3 is made up of 18 amino acids. Looked up from germline, CDR1 is SGHDT and CDR2 is YYEEEE. Trimming removed 4 bases from V and 5 bases from J, with 25 bases in between. The CDR3 DNA sequence: TGTGCCAGCAGCCCGAATGAAAGGACTTTAATATCAGACAATGAGCAGTTCTTC. It codes for CASSPNERTLISDNEQFF.

The chain couples TRBV4-3 to TRBJ2-1; 11 bases agree with TRBD2. CDR1 is LGHNA and CDR2 is YSLEER in the germline V gene. The CDR3 runs 16 residues. Losses at the gene ends were 4 bases for V and 7 bases for J; bases not matched to a gene: 9. This CDR3 is CASSRSGGARTNEQFF. In DNA, the CDR3 is TGCGCCAGCAGCCGTAGCGGGGGGGCCAGGACGAATGAGCAGTTCTTC.

V gene TRBV2 combines with J gene TRBJ1-1; no clear D. The CDR3 runs 13 residues. CDR1 and CDR2 (germline): SNHLY, FYNNEI. Between the trimmed V and J ends, which lost 8 bases and 2 bases, there was a span of 12 bases. The CDR3 nucleotides are TGTGCCAGCGAGGCCAGAGAAAACACTGAAGCTTTCTTT. Amino acids: CASEARENTEAFF.

This chain links TRBV5-6 with TRBJ1-1; D is possibly TRBD1 (5 bases). Per the germline V gene, CDR1 is SGHDT and CDR2 is YYEEEE. The CDR3 has 16 residues. Trimming removed 3 bases at V and 1 base at J, with 16 bases between. The CDR3 nucleotides read TGTGCCAGCAGCTACTATAATTCAACAGGGAACACTGAAGCTTTCTTT. This translates into CASSYYNSTGNTEAFF.

The chain uses TRBV14 and TRBJ1-1; D not certain. This CDR3 has 14 amino acids. Trimming cost V 2 bases and J 0 bases, with 7 bases left between them. Per germline, CDR1 SGHDN and CDR2 FVKESK. The CDR3 here is CASSQPGMNTEAFF. As DNA, the CDR3 is TGTGCCAGCAGCCAACCGGGAATGAACACTGAAGCTTTCTTT.

The genes are TRBV27 and TRBJ2-7; D uncertain. The ends were cut back, 6 bases at V and 7 bases at J, with 16 bases in the middle. The CDR3 consists of 13 residues. Per germline, CDR1 MNHEY and CDR2 SMNVEV (reference sequence). CDR3 sequence: CASRASLPWEQYF. The CDR3, as DNA: TGTGCCAGCAGGGCGTCATTACCCTGGGAGCAGTACTTC.

The DNA for the CDR3 is TGTGCCAGCCGGGGTAGGGGGAAGGCTAACTATGGCTACACCTTC. Translating it yields CASRGRGKANYGYTF. This chain connects TRBV7-9 to TRBJ1-2, with D possibly matching TRBD1 (6 bases). The CDR3 covers 15 residues. V was shortened by 8 bases and J by 0 bases, with 16 bases between the two germline ends. Germline CDR1 and CDR2: SEHNR and FQNEAQ (reference sequence).

The chain carries TRBV4-1 and TRBJ1-3; D ambiguous. The CDR3 has 15 residues. Germline assignment: CDR1 MGHRA and CDR2 YSYEKL. The germline V and J ends were trimmed by 2 bases and 1 base, with 9 bases remaining between them. The CDR3 DNA follows: TGCGCCAGCAGCCAATCCCAGTTGTCTGGAAACACCATATATTTT. Translation: CASSQSQLSGNTIYF.

This clone appeared many times. J is TRBJ2-2 and V is TRBV27; the D is unclear. V lost 7 bases and J 5 bases, leaving 17 bases between the germline ends. Looked up from germline, CDR1 is MNHEY and CDR2 is SMNVEV (reference sequence). The CDR3 is made up of 15 amino acids. The CDR3 loop reads CASTPADGRTGELFF. The CDR3 DNA reads TGTGCCAGCACCCCAGCCGACGGGCGGACCGGGGAGCTGTTTTTT.

The chain couples TRBV19 to TRBJ1-5, with D possibly matching TRBD1 (5 bases). The germline V gene encodes CDR1 LNHDA and CDR2 SQIVND (reference sequence). The CDR3 is 14 residues long. Trimming cost V 2 bases and J 4 bases, with 9 bases left between them. The chain's CDR3 is CASSIRGGNQPQHF. In DNA, the CDR3 is TGTGCCAGTAGTATAAGGGGCGGGAATCAGCCCCAGCATTTT.